This paragraph covers one T cell receptor beta chain sequence. Its antigen is unidentified. Libraries were prepared by immunoSEQ multiplex PCR; TCRdb keeps only in-frame clonotypes and omits some of them. The sample lists about 50,000 clones, approximately 89% occurring once. Recipients received nonmyeloablative bone marrow transplants from related graft donors, with transient mixed chimerism. Thawed PBMCs were FACS-sorted into unstimulated CD4+CD25+CD127- regulatory T cells, CD4+CD25- non-regulatory cells, CD4 and CD8 cells. V shed 6 bases, J shed 0 bases, and the junction held 6 bases outside the gene matches. Germline CDR1 SNHLY, CDR2 FYNNEI. CDR3 length: 15 amino acids. The sample belongs to a study of Tregs in tolerant kidney transplant recipients. Study-wide points: Some patients' samples used different primers over time, so nucleotide sequences weren't comparable. The most relevant donor-specific Treg TCRbeta repertoire apparently came from expansion with activated donor B cells.

This clonotype was obtained from a human patient who received a combined kidney and bone marrow transplant. Some T cells may be the graft donor's. The sequences come from CD8+ T cells from blood (PBMCs), collected 12 months after the transplant. The V call is TRBV2, the J call TRBJ2-3, with 7 nucleotides matching TRBD1. The CDR3 here is CASSRGQQSTDTQYF. The CDR3 DNA reads as TGTGCCAGCAGCCGGGGACAGCAAAGCACAGATACGCAGTATTTT.